Below, 26 T cell receptor beta chains from the same sample are listed, as sequenced in a study of CD8+CD57+ T cells in acquired aplastic anemia. Only patients with CD8+CD57+ cell expansion on flow cytometry were chosen for sequencing. Template material for TCR beta VDJ and CDR3 profiling consisted of genomic DNA. TCRdb reanalysed the reads using MiXCR and keeps one entry per CDR3 protein. The table shows around 190,000 distinct CDR3 sequences, with approximately 48% occurring only once. The material sequenced was sorted CD4+, CD8+, or CD8+CD57+ T cells (not recorded which) from PBMCs. The receptors derive from a human donor with aplastic anemia.

V is TRBV27 and J is TRBJ1-5; D possibly corresponds to TRBD1 (5 bases). This CDR3 is built from 16 residues. The V gene lost 0 bases and the J gene lost 3 bases, with 12 bases spanning the gap. The germline V gene encodes CDR1 MNHEY and CDR2 SMNVEV (reference sequence). The CDR3 protein is CASSLSGRGNNQPQHF. In DNA form, the CDR3 reads TGTGCCAGCAGTTTATCGGGACGGGGGAACAATCAGCCCCAGCATTTT.

Many counts were recorded for this clonotype. V gene TRBV5-4 combines with J gene TRBJ1-6; TRBD1 might be the D (6 bases). From germline, CDR1 is SGHNT and CDR2 YYREEE (reference sequence). Between the trimmed V and J ends, which lost 3 bases and 6 bases, there was a span of 19 bases. CDR3 size: 17 residues. CDR3 DNA sequence: TGTGCCAGCAGCTCTGGAGTACAGGGTACCGCTAATTCACCCCTCCACTTT. Translated: CASSSGVQGTANSPLHF.

The chain joins TRBV29-1 to TRBJ1-1; D might be TRBD1 (5 bases). Germline CDR1 and CDR2: SQVTM and ANQGSEA. The CDR3 sequence is 11 residues long. V lost 5 bases to trimming and J lost 11 bases, with 15 bases between them. DNA of the CDR3: TGCAGCGTTCGATGGCAGGGTAAGGCTTTCTTT. It translates to CSVRWQGKAFF.

The chain couples TRBV11-1 to TRBJ1-3; the D is unclear. Germline V gene sequence: CDR1 SGHAT, CDR2 FQDESV (reference sequence). The CDR3 loop spans 19 amino acids. Trimming left V 0 bases short and J 2 bases short, with 20 bases between. As DNA, the CDR3 is TGTGCCAGCAGCTTAGCGTGGCCCTCCGAGGGTCAGCCTGGAAACACCATATATTTT. It codes for CASSLAWPSEGQPGNTIYF.

CDR3 DNA: TGTGCCACCACCGAATTGGGAAGGGGGGGGTACTTC. It yields the protein CATTELGRGGYF. This sequence joins TRBV24-1 and TRBJ2-7, with a weak D call TRBD2 (7 bases). The length of the CDR3 is 12 residues. Germline V gene lookup returns CDR1 KGHDR and CDR2 SFDVKD. Trimming took off 8 bases at V and 12 bases at J, with 19 bases between the two ends.

The chain recombines TRBV28 with TRBJ2-7, with TRBD1 matching over 10 bases. J was trimmed by 3 bases and V by 6 bases; bases with no gene match: 8. The CDR3 has 15 residues. The germline V gene has CDR1 MDHEN and CDR2 SYDVKM. The chain's CDR3 is CASRRPGTGVYEQYF. In DNA form, the CDR3 reads TGTGCCAGCAGACGACCCGGGACAGGGGTCTACGAGCAGTACTTC.

The chain carries TRBV7-9 and TRBJ2-7; D is ambiguous. There are 13 residues in the CDR3. Trimming took 5 bases from V and 1 from J, leaving 9 bases between them. From germline, CDR1 is SEHNR and CDR2 FQNEAQ (reference sequence). CDR3 protein: CASSMDGSYEQYF. The CDR3 region has the DNA TGTGCCAGCAGCATGGACGGGTCCTACGAGCAGTACTTC.

The chain combines TRBV10-1 with TRBJ1-1; D is unresolved. This CDR3 has 16 residues. The V end was cut by 6 bases, the J end by 4 bases, with 21 bases between. CDR1 WNHNN and CDR2 SYGVQD come from the germline V gene (reference sequence). DNA of the CDR3: TGCGCCAGCAGGATAGCTAGACGCCTTCCCCGCACTGAAGCTTTCTTT. The encoded protein is CASRIARRLPRTEAFF.

Regarding this clonotype: A single base separates this from a much larger clone, so it may be a read error. The V gene is TRBV24-1, the J gene TRBJ1-2; TRBD1 aligns across 9 bases. The length of the CDR3 is 13 residues. Trimming took 11 bases from V and 4 from J; bases not matched to a gene: 7. Germline CDR1 is KGHDR and CDR2 is SFDVKD. The CDR3 sequence is CANRDRDVYGYTF. DNA for the CDR3: TGTGCCAACCGGGACAGGGATGTCTATGGCTACACCTTC.

This clonotype has a count of ten or more. V and J are TRBV6-1 and TRBJ1-2; a weak D match, TRBD1 (5 bases). Trimming left V 7 bases short and J 2 bases short, with 17 bases between. The germline V gene has CDR1 MNHNS and CDR2 SASEGT. CDR3 length: 15 amino acids. The CDR3 region has the DNA TGTGCCAGCACCCTACGCGCCGGACAAAACTATGGCTACACCTTC. Protein: CASTLRAGQNYGYTF.

This rearrangement joins TRBV11-1 to TRBJ2-7; a possible D gene is TRBD2 (5 bases). CDR1 and CDR2 from the germline V gene are SGHAT and FQDESV (reference sequence). V lost 5 bases to trimming and J lost 3 bases, with 14 bases between them. This CDR3 contains 14 residues. CDR3 nucleotide sequence: TGTGCCAGCAGCCCATCCCCTAGCAGCTACGAGCAGTACTTC. This codes for CASSPSPSSYEQYF.

This clonotype turned up a few times. This clone may be a read error of a much larger clone one base away. This sequence joins TRBV6-1 and TRBJ1-6, with D possibly TRBD1 on 6 matching bases. Trimming left V 9 bases short and J 10 bases short, with 22 bases between. This CDR3 contains 15 residues. CDR1 is MNHNS and CDR2 is SASEGT in the germline V gene. The CDR3 protein is CASITTGTSKSPLHF. The CDR3 nucleotides read TGTGCCAGTATAACAACCGGGACATCTAAGTCACCCCTCCACTTT.

This chain uses TRBV19 with TRBJ2-5; 10 positions match TRBD1. With V trimmed by 6 bases and J by 5 bases, 6 bases remained unmatched. This CDR3 has 14 residues. Germline V gene lookup returns CDR1 LNHDA and CDR2 SQIVND (reference sequence). CDR3 DNA sequence: TGTGCCAGTAGACAGACAGGGGGCCGTGAGACCCAGTACTTC. It codes for CASRQTGGRETQYF.

The DNA for the CDR3 is TGCGCCAGCAGCAGCAGGGGACAGGCCTCCTACAATGAGCAGTTCTTC. Amino acid sequence: CASSSRGQASYNEQFF. The V gene is TRBV5-1, the J gene TRBJ2-1; 8 nucleotides match TRBD1. V shed 4 bases, J shed 0 bases, and the junction held 6 bases outside the gene matches. Germline V lookup: CDR1 SGHRS, CDR2 YFSETQ. CDR3 length: 16 amino acids.

V usage is TRBV10-3 and J usage is TRBJ1-2, with a weak D call TRBD1 (6 bases). Trimming removed 2 bases from V and 8 bases from J, with 18 bases in between. Per the germline V gene, CDR1 is ENHRY and CDR2 is SYGVKD. CDR3 length: 15 amino acids. This CDR3 reads CAISELSGQSSGYTF. The CDR3, as DNA: TGTGCCATCAGTGAGCTGTCGGGACAATCATCCGGCTACACCTTC.

Ten or more counts support this clonotype. The rearrangement uses TRBV5-6 and TRBJ1-1; 7 bases line up with TRBD1. CDR1 is SGHDT, CDR2 YYEEEE, per germline. Trimming at V came to 4 bases and at J to 0 bases, leaving 15 bases not matched to a gene. There are 18 residues in the CDR3. CDR3 sequence (DNA): TGTGCCAGCAGCCGATACACAGGGGTATCAACTATGAACACTGAAGCTTTCTTT. Translation gives CASSRYTGVSTMNTEAFF. Filled out from reference TRBV5-6 and TRBJ1-1, the complete variable domain reads DAGVTQSPTHLIKTRGQQVTLRCSPKSGHDTVSWYQQALGQGPQFIFQYYEEEERQRGNFPDRFSGHQFPNYSSELNVNALLLGDSALYLCASSRYTGVSTMNTEAFFGQGTRLTVV.

The chain is built from TRBV10-3 and TRBJ2-1; possible D gene TRBD2, 5 bases. Germline V gene lookup returns CDR1 ENHRY and CDR2 SYGVKD. The CDR3 extends over 13 amino acids. Trimming shortened V by 7 bases and J by 4 bases, and 11 bases separated the two germline ends. The chain's CDR3 is CAITKGEYNEQFF. CDR3 in DNA: TGTGCCATCACCAAGGGAGAATACAATGAGCAGTTCTTC.

This chain joins TRBV25-1 and TRBJ2-7; 10 nucleotides align to TRBD1. The CDR3 runs 14 residues. V lost 4 bases, J lost 3 bases, and 3 bases stayed unmatched. The germline CDR1 and CDR2 sequences are MGHDK and SYGVNS. CDR3 protein: CASSARDRGYEQYF. Here the CDR3 DNA reads TGTGCCAGCAGTGCCCGGGACAGGGGCTACGAGCAGTACTTC.

This clonotype appeared many times. This CDR3 is CASAPGSQPQHF. CDR3 bases: TGTGCCAGCGCCCCGGGGTCACAGCCCCAGCATTTT. The rearrangement joins TRBV12-3 or TRBV12-4 to TRBJ1-5; D unclear. Trimming took off 8 bases at V and 7 bases at J, with 12 bases between the two ends. The CDR3 sequence is 12 residues long.

V is TRBV7-4 and J is TRBJ2-7; weak D call: TRBD2 (6 bases). Germline V CDR1 and CDR2: SGHVT, SQSDAQ. The CDR3 totals 19 residues. V lost 3 bases, J lost 0 bases, and 24 bases lay in between. The CDR3 is CASSFRSGEPTPPSYEQYF. DNA of the CDR3: TGTGCCAGCAGCTTCCGTTCGGGGGAGCCTACACCCCCCTCCTACGAGCAGTACTTC.

The gene calls are TRBV20-1 and TRBJ2-7; 10 bases fit TRBD2. Germline V gives CDR1 DFQATT, CDR2 SNEGSKA (reference sequence). Trimming took 4 bases from V and 2 from J; bases not matched to a gene: 11. The CDR3 length is 16 residues. The CDR3 protein is CSATQGIAGGTYEQYF. DNA for the CDR3: TGCAGTGCTACCCAAGGTATAGCGGGGGGAACCTACGAGCAGTACTTC.

The chain joins TRBV5-6 to TRBJ1-6; D remains ambiguous. Germline CDR1 SGHDT, CDR2 YYEEEE. The CDR3 has 15 residues. V shed 3 bases and J shed 8 bases, with 15 bases lying between them. For the CDR3, the DNA is TGTGCCAGCAGCTCCCGGAGGAAGCCCGATTCACCCCTCCACTTT. Protein sequence: CASSSRRKPDSPLHF.

This sequence joins TRBV29-1 and TRBJ1-4, with a weak D call TRBD1 (5 bases). The V end was cut by 3 bases, the J end by 7 bases, with 12 bases between. Germline values: CDR1 SQVTM, CDR2 ANQGSEA. CDR3 size: 13 residues. The DNA for the CDR3 is TGCAGCGTTGAGGGGCAGCGGGGTGAAAAACTGTTTTTT. Translation gives CSVEGQRGEKLFF.

The CDR3 DNA reads as TGCGCCAGCAGCCAGCAGTTCCCACAGGGGGCCAGCACCTATGGCTACACCTTC. This sequence encodes CASSQQFPQGASTYGYTF. The rearrangement joins TRBV4-3 to TRBJ1-2; 9 bases fit TRBD1. Germline V CDR1 and CDR2: LGHNA, YSLEER. Germline trimming cut 3 bases from V and 4 bases from J; bases unmatched to any gene: 15. The CDR3 totals 18 residues.

The chain has TRBV13 and TRBJ2-1, with TRBD2 matching 8 bases. The ends lost 5 bases at V and 8 bases at J; junction bases unmatched: 14. Germline CDR1 and CDR2: PRHDT and FYEKMQ (reference sequence). The CDR3 covers 16 residues. CDR3 loop: CASSLLPGLVDDEQFF. The CDR3 DNA sequence: TGTGCCAGCAGCCTATTACCGGGACTAGTTGATGATGAGCAGTTCTTC.

In its sample, this clonotype was seen once. V usage is TRBV20-1 and J usage is TRBJ2-5; TRBD2 agrees at 8 bases. The CDR3 has 15 amino acids. Germline CDR1 and CDR2: DFQATT and SNEGSKA (reference sequence). J gave up 4 bases and V 0 bases, and 7 bases lay outside the gene matches. The CDR3 sequence: CSARDVAGMSETQYF. DNA for the CDR3: TGCAGTGCTAGAGATGTAGCGGGAATGTCAGAGACCCAGTACTTC.